This entry describes one TCR beta chain. The entry originates in a study of blood T cell repertoires in COVID-19. Study summary: Acute and convalescent COVID-19 samples came from the United States, Italy and Spain.

Germline V gene sequence: CDR1 KGHSY, CDR2 FQNENV. V shed 4 bases and J shed 1 base, with 10 bases lying between them. This CDR3 region has 14 residues. In the study's own analysis: Reference gene primer amplification in the assay estimated nucleated cell counts. Measured with immunoSEQ multiplex PCR; TCRdb has only the in-frame clones, and not every one. D and trimming were read from the DNA, whereas the V and J calls and clone size are those reported in that table. The sample lists over 130,000 clones, 80% to 85% occurring once. The receptor was isolated from a human donor in a cohort sampled during active COVID-19. The sample was peripheral blood. This sequence joins TRBV16 and TRBJ1-1; D gene ambiguous. CDR3 in DNA: TGTGCCAGCAGCCCCGGGGTTACGAACACTGAAGCTTTCTTT. Protein: CASSPGVTNTEAFF.